This T cell receptor beta chain emerged from a study of T cell repertoires in cytomegalovirus infection. On the study more broadly: Epitope selection comprised recently identified HLA-C-restricted CMV epitopes and well-studied HLA-B-restricted CMV epitopes. Carrying CMV and the relevant HLA type showed in public TCR beta signatures. General study findings and limits: Dominant in the ex vivo response were TCR beta clonotypes restricted by HLA-C and specific for CMV.

MiXCR, applied by TCRdb to the reads, yields one record per CDR3 protein. The table lists just under 500,000 distinct CDR3 sequences, about 33% of them singletons. As concerns this clonotype: Antigen: not known.

This CDR3 spans 13 amino acids. V lost 11 bases, J lost 0 bases, and 11 bases lay in between. Germline V gives CDR1 MNHEY, CDR2 SVGEGT. The sequenced sample was cultured PBMCs, obtained from culture after CMV antigen stimulation. The source is a human donor in good health (CMV status not recorded). Some clones in this sample may be carry-over from other donors' samples. V gene TRBV6-2 or TRBV6-3 combines with J gene TRBJ1-3; the D is unclear. In DNA form, the CDR3 reads TGTGCCTGCCGAGGGAGCTCTGGAAACACCATATATTTT. Encoded protein: CACRGSSGNTIYF.